A selection of T cell receptor beta chains follows, all from one sample in a study of T cells in severe cutaneous drug reactions. TCRdb re-called the multiplex PCR reads; one entry per CDR3 protein, DNA not given. The sample shows 2,500 to 3,500 distinct CDR3 sequences, and 54% sits with its ten largest clones. The sample taken for sequencing was cells from a skin blister. These receptor sequences come from a human donor with toxic epidermal necrolysis, a severe cutaneous drug reaction. Each CDR3 is given with its conserved first and last residue. The order of the fields is V gene, clone size, J gene, CDR3 protein. The size entry is marked missing in some rows and otherwise reads once, few, many or a size class.

TRBV6-5	.	TRBJ2-1	CASSYLNEREVVDEQFF
TRBV5-6	large	TRBJ1-2	CASSPLEGTSYGYTF
TRBV24-1	medium-sized	TRBJ1-2	CATSDSWGSNYGYTF
TRBV6-5	.	TRBJ2-3	CASSYSRLGTDTQYF
TRBV30	.	TRBJ2-7	CAWGREYEQYF
TRBV2	.	TRBJ2-3	CASSQGRAGTDTQYF
TRBV28	medium-sized	TRBJ1-3	CASLLGAGSGNTIYF
TRBV27	medium-sized	TRBJ2-1	CASSLSGNEQFF
TRBV27	medium-sized	TRBJ2-7	CASSLRNEQYF
TRBV19	medium-sized	TRBJ2-1	CASSTGTWQFF
TRBV2	.	TRBJ2-7	CAGQGYSYEQYF
TRBV7-2	medium-sized	TRBJ2-7	CASSPGFSRHYEQYF
TRBV9	.	TRBJ2-1	CASSVYGETYNEQFF
TRBV30	.	TRBJ1-5	CAWRGQLSQPQHF
TRBV15	medium-sized	TRBJ2-3	CATSRVARDGQYF
TRBV6-1	.	TRBJ2-3	CASSGRLAPNPDTQYF
TRBV6-5	large	TRBJ1-2	CASSLRRGRDGYTF
TRBV9	.	TRBJ2-1	CASSPRAYEQFF
TRBV20-1	medium-sized	TRBJ2-5	CSARGREDPLGGTQYF
TRBV4-1	.	TRBJ1-2	CASSQEGTGDYGYTF
TRBV7-8	.	TRBJ2-7	CASSLPEKAYEQYF
TRBV2	.	TRBJ1-5	CATDTTHSNQPQHF
TRBV6-1	.	TRBJ1-2	CASSEEGTDLSGYTF
TRBV2	medium-sized	TRBJ2-1	CASMEQNEQFF
TRBV28	.	TRBJ2-5	CASSLAYPPVTQYF
TRBV5-1	.	TRBJ2-7	CASSRLSGGGASYEQYF
TRBV27	medium-sized	TRBJ1-1	CASTGTENTEAFF
TRBV6-1	.	TRBJ2-7	CASRGTSGITYEQYF
TRBV6-1	.	TRBJ2-7	CASSEFRGSYEQYF
TRBV5-1	.	TRBJ2-1	CASSLLAGEGYEQFF
TRBV5-6	medium-sized	TRBJ2-1	CASSLGGSAQETQFF
TRBV20-1	.	TRBJ2-5	CSARDRDQETQYF
TRBV28	.	TRBJ2-7	CASSDSSVNEQYF
TRBV4-3	.	TRBJ1-3	CASSQDVGTENTIYF
TRBV20-1	medium-sized	TRBJ1-2	CSADNRESDGYTF
TRBV11-2	.	TRBJ2-7	CASSLSQRGHYEQYF
TRBV12-3/TRBV12-4	.	TRBJ1-1	CASSSGWTQAFF
TRBV11-2	medium-sized	TRBJ1-5	CASSRGPVSNQPQHF
TRBV11-2	medium-sized	TRBJ2-1	CASSLDASGRAQDNEQFF
TRBV15	medium-sized	TRBJ2-7	CATRSGGPSYEQYF
TRBV9	.	TRBJ1-1	CASSAGSGERNTEAFF
TRBV6-5	large	TRBJ2-5	CASSLGLAGERETQYF
TRBV7-9	.	TRBJ1-4	CASSLLQATNEKLFF
TRBV25-1	.	TRBJ2-6	CASSETDSGANVLTF
TRBV6-1	.	TRBJ1-5	CASSEGDRVNQPQHF
TRBV5-1	.	TRBJ2-5	CASSLVDPPQETQYF
TRBV9	medium-sized	TRBJ2-3	CASSPLLLTDTQYF
TRBV2	.	TRBJ2-6	CASSLEANVLTF
TRBV6-2/TRBV6-3	.	TRBJ2-5	CASSYTGLAGAETQYF
TRBV6-1	.	TRBJ1-4	CASSEQGSGTEKLFF
TRBV6-6	.	TRBJ2-7	CASSYPDRTLSYEQYF
TRBV20-1	.	TRBJ1-1	CSARDINRMNTEAFF
TRBV6-5	.	TRBJ2-1	CAVWAGAYNEQFF
TRBV6-5	.	TRBJ1-2	CASSRDRLYGYTF
TRBV30	medium-sized	TRBJ2-3	CAWMGPRLSKDTQYF
TRBV10-2	medium-sized	TRBJ2-1	CASSSTRSSDEQFF
TRBV23-1	.	TRBJ2-2	CASISGLANTGELFF
TRBV2	.	TRBJ1-1	CASRDSLNTEAFF
TRBV6-6	.	TRBJ1-6	CASSYEAGVVSPLHF